This T cell receptor beta chain was captured by sequencing in a study of T cells expressing NK-cell markers. Background on the study: HCMV seropositivity characterized most of the eight sequenced donors, and seronegativity one. Broader study findings: The leading position in the CD3+CD56-NKG2C+ fraction of four donors also went to these clonotypes. HCMV specificity was not established for the expanded NKG2C+ T cell clones.

TCRdb reprocessed the 5' RACE reads; each CDR3 protein has one entry and no DNA is given. In total, the table holds fewer than 550,000 distinct CDR3 sequences. Germline loops: CDR1 SQVTM, CDR2 ANQGSEA. The CDR3 consists of 13 residues. About this clonotype itself: What it recognizes is unknown.

V and J are TRBV29-1 and TRBJ1-1. The sequence derives from a woman aged 45-60 years in good health. The sample comprised blood T cells: a sorted CD56 or NKG2C T cell subset, CD4+ or CD8+ T cells, or bulk PBMC T cells (not recorded which). CDR3 sequence reads: CSVKEFMNTEAFF.